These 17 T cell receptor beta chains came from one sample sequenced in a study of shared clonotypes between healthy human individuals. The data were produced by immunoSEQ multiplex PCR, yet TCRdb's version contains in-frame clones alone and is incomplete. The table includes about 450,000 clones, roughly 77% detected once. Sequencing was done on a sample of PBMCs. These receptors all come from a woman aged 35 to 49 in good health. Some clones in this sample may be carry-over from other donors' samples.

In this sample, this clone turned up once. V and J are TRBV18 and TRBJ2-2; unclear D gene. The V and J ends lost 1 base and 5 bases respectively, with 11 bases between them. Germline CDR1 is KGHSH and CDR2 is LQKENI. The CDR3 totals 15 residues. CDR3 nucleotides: TGTGCCAGCTCACCACAGTCGGGTGGAACCGGGGAGCTGTTTTTT. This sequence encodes CASSPQSGGTGELFF.

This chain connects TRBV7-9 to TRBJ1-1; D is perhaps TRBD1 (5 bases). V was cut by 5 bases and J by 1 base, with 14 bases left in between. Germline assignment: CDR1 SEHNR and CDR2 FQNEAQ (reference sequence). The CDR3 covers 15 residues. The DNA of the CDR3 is TGTGCCAGCAGCAAATCCGGGGGGACGAACACTGAAGCTTTCTTT. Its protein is CASSKSGGTNTEAFF.

CDR3 sequence (DNA): TGTGCCAGCAGTTTAATGGGGGGCGCAATCTCGTATGGCTACACCTTC. This encodes CASSLMGGAISYGYTF. This sequence joins TRBV27 and TRBJ1-2; tentatively, D is TRBD1 (6 bases). Per the germline V gene, CDR1 is MNHEY and CDR2 is SMNVEV (reference sequence). The length of the CDR3 is 16 residues. Trimming stripped 2 bases from V and 5 bases from J, with 18 bases between.

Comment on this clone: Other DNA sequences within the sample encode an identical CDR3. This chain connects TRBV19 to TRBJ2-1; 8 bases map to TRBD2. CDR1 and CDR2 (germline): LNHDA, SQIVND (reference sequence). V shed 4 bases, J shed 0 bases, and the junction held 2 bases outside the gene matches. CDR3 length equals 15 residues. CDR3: CASSSSGNSYNEQFF. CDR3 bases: TGTGCCAGTAGTAGTAGCGGGAACTCCTACAATGAGCAGTTCTTC.

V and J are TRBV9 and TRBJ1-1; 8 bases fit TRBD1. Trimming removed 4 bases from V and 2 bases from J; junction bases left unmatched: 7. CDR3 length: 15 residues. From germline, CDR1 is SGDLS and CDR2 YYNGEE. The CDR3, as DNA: TGTGCCAGCAGCCCGCAGGGGGCTGTAAACACTGAAGCTTTCTTT. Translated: CASSPQGAVNTEAFF.

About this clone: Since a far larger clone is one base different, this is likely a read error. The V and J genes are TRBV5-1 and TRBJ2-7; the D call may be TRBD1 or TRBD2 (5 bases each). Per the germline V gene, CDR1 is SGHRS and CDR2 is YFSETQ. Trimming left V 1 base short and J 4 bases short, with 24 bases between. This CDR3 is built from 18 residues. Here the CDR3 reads CASSLSGPAASASYEQYF. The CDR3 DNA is TGCGCCAGCAGCTTGTCGGGACCAGCTGCCTCGGCTTCTTACGAGCAGTACTTC.

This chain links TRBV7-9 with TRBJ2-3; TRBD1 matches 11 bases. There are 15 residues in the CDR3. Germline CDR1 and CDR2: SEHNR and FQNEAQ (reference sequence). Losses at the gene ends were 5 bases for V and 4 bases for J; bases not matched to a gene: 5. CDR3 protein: CASSPRTGGADTQYF. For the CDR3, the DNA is TGTGCCAGCAGCCCGAGGACAGGGGGCGCAGATACGCAGTATTTT.

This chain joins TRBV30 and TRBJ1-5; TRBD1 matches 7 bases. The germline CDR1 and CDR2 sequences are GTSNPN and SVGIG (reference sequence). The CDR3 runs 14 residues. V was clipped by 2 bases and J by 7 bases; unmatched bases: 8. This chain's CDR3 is CAWSTGDAGQPQHF. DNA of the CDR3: TGTGCCTGGAGTACAGGGGACGCGGGCCAGCCCCAGCATTTT.

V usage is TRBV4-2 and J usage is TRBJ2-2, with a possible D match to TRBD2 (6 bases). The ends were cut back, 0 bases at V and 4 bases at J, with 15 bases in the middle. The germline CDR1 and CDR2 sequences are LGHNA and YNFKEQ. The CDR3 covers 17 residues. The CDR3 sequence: CASSQDLGGRRTGELFF. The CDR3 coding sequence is TGTGCCAGCAGCCAAGATCTAGGTGGGAGGCGCACCGGGGAGCTGTTTTTT.

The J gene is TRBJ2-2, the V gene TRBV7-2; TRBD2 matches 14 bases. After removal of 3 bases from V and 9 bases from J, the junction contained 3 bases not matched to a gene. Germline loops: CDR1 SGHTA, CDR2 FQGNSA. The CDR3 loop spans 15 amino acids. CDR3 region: CASSFGTSGSRELFF. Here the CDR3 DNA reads TGTGCCAGCAGCTTCGGGACTAGCGGGAGCAGGGAGCTGTTTTTT.

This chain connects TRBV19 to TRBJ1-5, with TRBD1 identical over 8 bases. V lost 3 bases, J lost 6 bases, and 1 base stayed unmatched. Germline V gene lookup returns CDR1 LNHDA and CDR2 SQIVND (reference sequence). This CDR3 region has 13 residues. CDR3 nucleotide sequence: TGTGCCAGTAGTATGGACAGGGTTCAGCCCCAGCATTTT. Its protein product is CASSMDRVQPQHF.

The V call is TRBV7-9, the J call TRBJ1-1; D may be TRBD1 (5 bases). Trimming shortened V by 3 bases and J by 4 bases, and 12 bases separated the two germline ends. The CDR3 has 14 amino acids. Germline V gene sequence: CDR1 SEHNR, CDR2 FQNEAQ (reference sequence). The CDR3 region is CASSFRQGGTEAFF. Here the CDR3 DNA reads TGTGCCAGCAGCTTTCGGCAGGGTGGCACTGAAGCTTTCTTT. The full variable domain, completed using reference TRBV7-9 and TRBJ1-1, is DTGVSQNPRHKITKRGQNVTFRCDPISEHNRLYWYRQTLGQGPEFLTYFQNEAQLEKSRLLSDRFSAERPKGSFSTLEIQRTEQGDSAMYLCASSFRQGGTEAFFGQGTRLTVV.

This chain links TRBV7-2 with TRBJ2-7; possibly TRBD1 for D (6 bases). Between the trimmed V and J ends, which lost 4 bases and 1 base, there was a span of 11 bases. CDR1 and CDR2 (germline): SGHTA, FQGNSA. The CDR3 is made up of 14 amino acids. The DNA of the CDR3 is TGTGCCAGCAGCTCGCAGGGGACGTCCTACGAGCAGTACTTC. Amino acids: CASSSQGTSYEQYF.

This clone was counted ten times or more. The DNA for the CDR3 is TGTGCCACCAGCAGAGTGCAGGTCCCGTGGACTGAAGCTTTCTTT. As protein: CATSRVQVPWTEAFF. The V call is TRBV15, the J call TRBJ1-1; D ambiguous. Germline CDR1 reads LNHNV; CDR2 reads YYDKDF (reference sequence). Between the trimmed V and J ends, which lost 1 base and 5 bases, there was a span of 14 bases. The CDR3 has 15 amino acids.

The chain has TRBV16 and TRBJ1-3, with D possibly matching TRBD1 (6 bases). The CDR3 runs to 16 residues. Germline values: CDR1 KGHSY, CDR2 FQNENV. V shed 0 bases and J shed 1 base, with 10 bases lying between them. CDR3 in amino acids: CASSQSRGRSGNTIYF. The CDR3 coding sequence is TGTGCCAGCAGCCAATCCAGGGGTCGGTCTGGAAACACCATATATTTT.

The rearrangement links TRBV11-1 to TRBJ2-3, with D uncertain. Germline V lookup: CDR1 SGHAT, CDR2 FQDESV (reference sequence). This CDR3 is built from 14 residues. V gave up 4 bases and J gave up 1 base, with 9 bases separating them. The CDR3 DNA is TGTGCCAGCAGCTCGAGACGAGGCACAGATACGCAGTATTTT. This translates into CASSSRRGTDTQYF.

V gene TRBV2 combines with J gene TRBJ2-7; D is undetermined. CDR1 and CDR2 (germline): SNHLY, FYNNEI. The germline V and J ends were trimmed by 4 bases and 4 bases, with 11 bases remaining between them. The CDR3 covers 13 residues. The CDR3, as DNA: TGTGCCAGCAGTGTTGGGCTAGGGTACGAGCAGTACTTC. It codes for CASSVGLGYEQYF. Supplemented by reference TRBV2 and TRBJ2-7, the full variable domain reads EPEVTQTPSHQVTQMGQEVILRCVPISNHLYFYWYRQILGQKVEFLVSFYNNEISEKSEIFDDQFSVERPDGSNFTLKIRSTKLEDSAMYFCASSVGLGYEQYFGPGTRLTVT.